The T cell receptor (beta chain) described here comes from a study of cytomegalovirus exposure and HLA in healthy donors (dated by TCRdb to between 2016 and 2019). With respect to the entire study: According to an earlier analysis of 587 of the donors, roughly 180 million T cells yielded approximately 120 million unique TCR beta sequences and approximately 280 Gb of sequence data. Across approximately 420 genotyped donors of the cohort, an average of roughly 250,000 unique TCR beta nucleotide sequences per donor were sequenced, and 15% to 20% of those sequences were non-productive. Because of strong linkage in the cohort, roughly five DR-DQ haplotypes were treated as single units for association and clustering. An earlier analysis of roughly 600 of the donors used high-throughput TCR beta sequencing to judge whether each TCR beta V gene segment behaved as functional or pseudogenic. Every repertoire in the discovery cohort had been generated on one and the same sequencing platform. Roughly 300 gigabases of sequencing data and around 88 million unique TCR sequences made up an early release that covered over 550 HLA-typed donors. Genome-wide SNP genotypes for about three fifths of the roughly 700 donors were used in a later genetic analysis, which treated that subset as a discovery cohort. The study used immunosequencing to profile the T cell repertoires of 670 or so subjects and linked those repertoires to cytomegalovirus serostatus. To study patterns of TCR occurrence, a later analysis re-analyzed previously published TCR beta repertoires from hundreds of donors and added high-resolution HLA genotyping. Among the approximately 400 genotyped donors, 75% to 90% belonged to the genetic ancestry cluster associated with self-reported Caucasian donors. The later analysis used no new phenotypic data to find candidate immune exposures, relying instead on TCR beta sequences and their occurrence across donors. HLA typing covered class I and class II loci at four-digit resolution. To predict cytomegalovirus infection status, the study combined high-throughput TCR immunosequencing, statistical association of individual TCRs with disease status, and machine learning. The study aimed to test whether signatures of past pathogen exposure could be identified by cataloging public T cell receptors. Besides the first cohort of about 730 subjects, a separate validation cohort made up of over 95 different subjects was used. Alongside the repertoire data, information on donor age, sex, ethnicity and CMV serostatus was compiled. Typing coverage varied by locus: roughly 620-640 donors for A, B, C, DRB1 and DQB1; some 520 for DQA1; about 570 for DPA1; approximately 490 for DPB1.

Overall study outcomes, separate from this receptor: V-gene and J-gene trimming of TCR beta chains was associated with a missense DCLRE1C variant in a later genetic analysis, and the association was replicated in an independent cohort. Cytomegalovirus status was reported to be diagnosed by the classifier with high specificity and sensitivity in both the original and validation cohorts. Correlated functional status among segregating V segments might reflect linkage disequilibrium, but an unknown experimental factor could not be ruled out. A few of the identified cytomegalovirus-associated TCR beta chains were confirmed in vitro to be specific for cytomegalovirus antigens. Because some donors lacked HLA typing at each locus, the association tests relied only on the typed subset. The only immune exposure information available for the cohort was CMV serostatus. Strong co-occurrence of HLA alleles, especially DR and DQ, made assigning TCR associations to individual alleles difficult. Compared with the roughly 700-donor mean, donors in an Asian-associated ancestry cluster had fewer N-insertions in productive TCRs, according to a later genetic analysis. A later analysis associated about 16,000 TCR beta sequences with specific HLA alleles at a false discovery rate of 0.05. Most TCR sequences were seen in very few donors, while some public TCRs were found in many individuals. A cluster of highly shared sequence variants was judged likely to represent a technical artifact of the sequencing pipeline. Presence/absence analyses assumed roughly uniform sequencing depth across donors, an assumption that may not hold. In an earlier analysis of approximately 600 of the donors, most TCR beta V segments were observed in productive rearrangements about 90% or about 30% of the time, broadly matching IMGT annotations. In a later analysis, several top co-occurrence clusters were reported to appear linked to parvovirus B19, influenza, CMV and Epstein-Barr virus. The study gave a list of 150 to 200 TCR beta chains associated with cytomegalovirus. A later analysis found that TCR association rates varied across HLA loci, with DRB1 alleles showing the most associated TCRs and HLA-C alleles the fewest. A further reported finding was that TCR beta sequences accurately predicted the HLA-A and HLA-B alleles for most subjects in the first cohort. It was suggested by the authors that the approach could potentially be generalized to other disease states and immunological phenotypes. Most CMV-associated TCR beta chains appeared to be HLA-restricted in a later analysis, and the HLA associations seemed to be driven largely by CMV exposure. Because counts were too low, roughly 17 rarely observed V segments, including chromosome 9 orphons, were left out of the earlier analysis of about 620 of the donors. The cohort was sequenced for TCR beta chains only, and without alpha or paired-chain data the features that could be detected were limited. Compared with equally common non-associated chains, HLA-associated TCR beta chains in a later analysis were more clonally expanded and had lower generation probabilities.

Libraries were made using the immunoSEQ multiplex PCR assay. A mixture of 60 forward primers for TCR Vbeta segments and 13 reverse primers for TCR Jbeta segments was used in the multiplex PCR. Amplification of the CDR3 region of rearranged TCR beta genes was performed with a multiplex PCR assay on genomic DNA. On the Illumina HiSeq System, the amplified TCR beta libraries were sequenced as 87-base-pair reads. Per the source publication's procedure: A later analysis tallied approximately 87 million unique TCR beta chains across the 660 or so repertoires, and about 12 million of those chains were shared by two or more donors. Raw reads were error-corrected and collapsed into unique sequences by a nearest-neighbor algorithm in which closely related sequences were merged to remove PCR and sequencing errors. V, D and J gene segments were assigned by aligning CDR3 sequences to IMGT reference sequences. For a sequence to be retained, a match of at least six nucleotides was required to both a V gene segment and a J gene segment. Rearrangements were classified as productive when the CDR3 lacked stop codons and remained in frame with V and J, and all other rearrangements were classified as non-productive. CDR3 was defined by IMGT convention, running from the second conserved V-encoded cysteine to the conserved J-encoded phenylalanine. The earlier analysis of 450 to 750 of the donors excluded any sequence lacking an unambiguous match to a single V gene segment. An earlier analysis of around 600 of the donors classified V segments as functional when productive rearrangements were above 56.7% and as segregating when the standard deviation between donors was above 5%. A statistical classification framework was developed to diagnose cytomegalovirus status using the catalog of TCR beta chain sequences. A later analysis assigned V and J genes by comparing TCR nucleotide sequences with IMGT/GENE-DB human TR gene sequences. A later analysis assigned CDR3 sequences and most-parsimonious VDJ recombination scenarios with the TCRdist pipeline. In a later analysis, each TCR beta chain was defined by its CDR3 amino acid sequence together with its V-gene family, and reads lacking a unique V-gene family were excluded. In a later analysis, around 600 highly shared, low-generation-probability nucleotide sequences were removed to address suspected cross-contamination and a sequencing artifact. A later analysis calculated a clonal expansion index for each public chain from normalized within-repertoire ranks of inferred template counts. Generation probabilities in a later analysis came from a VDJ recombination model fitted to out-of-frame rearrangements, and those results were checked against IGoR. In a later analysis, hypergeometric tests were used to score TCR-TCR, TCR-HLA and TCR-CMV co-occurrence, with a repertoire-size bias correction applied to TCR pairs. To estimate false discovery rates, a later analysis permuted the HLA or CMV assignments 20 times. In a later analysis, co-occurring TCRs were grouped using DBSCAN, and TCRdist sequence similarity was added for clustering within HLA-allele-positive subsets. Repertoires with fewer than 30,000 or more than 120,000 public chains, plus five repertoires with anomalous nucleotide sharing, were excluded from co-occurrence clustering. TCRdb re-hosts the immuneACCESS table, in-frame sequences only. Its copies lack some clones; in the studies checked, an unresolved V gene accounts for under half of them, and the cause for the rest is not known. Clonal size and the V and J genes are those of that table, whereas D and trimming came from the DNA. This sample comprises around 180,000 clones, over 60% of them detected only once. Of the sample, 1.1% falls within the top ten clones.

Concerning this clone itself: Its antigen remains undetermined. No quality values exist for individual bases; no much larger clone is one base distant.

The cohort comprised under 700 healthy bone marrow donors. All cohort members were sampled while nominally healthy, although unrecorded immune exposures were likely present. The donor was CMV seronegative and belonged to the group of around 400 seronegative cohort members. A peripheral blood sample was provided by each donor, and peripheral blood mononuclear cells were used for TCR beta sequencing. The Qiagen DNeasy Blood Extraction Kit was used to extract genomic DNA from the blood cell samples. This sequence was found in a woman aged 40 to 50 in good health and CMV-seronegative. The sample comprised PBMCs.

The DNA reads as follows: TGTGCCAGCAGCTCACGGTCCGCTCTGGTAGCGACCTACGAGCAGTACTTC. This gives the protein CASSSRSALVATYEQYF. Rearrangement joined TRBV7-2 to TRBJ2-7; the D gene is perhaps TRBD2, from 5 matching bases. Taken from cysteine to phenylalanine, the CDR3 has 17 residues. Just the 51-base CDR3 DNA is kept, in frame starting at base 1. V loses 4 bases, J loses 2 bases, and the germline ends lie 21 bases apart. CDR1 and CDR2, per the germline V gene, are SGHTA and FQGNSA.